Below, 20 T cell receptor beta chains from the same sample are listed, as sequenced in a study of Tregs in tolerant kidney transplant recipients (dated by TCRdb to about 2019). What the time point label conveys for this sample: blood sample drawn before combined kidney and bone marrow transplant. Library creation used the immunoSEQ multiplex PCR assay. This is the immuneACCESS table as TCRdb keeps it, with only in-frame sequences that have V and J called. A part of the clones is gone; compared with another copy, unresolved V genes explain less than half, and the rest is unexplained. The sample records 98,000 or so clones, about 90% of which are singletons. The ten largest clones add up to more than 0.3% of the sample. Source: CD4+ T cells from blood, taken before the transplant. All receptors derive from a human donor who received a combined kidney and bone marrow transplant.

This chain links TRBV5-1 with TRBJ1-1, with D unclear. V lost 3 bases, J lost 3 bases, and 9 bases lay in between. Germline values: CDR1 SGHRS, CDR2 YFSETQ. The CDR3 is 13 residues long. DNA for the CDR3: TGCGCCAGCAGCTCCCCACGGGACACTGAAGCTTTCTTT. It translates to CASSSPRDTEAFF.

The chain uses TRBV18 and TRBJ1-5, with a possible D match to TRBD1 (5 bases). CDR1 KGHSH and CDR2 LQKENI come from the germline V gene. With 4 bases removed from V and 6 bases from J, the gap between germline ends came to 16 bases. The CDR3 covers 15 residues. The CDR3 region is CASSLSAGSGQPQHF. In DNA form, the CDR3 reads TGTGCCAGCTCACTATCAGCAGGGTCAGGTCAGCCCCAGCATTTT.

CDR3 coding DNA: TGTGCCAGCAGCCAACCCGGACTGAACCCTAACTATGGCTACACCTTC. This codes for CASSQPGLNPNYGYTF. The chain combines TRBV14 with TRBJ1-2; D remains ambiguous. Trimming shortened V by 2 bases and J by 0 bases, and 13 bases separated the two germline ends. This CDR3 comprises 16 residues. Germline CDR1 is SGHDN and CDR2 is FVKESK. The entire variable domain, with the rest obtained from reference TRBV14 and TRBJ1-2, is as follows: EAGVTQFPSHSVIEKGQTVTLRCDPISGHDNLYWYRRVMGKEIKFLLHFVKESKQDESGMPNNRFLAERTGGTYSTLKVQPAELEDSGVYFCASSQPGLNPNYGYTFGSGTRLTVV.

The chain combines TRBV2 with TRBJ2-1; 8 bases align to TRBD2. This CDR3 is built from 15 residues. The germline CDR1 and CDR2 sequences are SNHLY and FYNNEI. Trimming cost V 1 base and J 2 bases; bases outside gene matches: 1. In nucleotides, the CDR3 is TGTGCCAGCAGTGAAGGCGGGGGGACCTACAATGAGCAGTTCTTC. It is translated as CASSEGGGTYNEQFF.

The chain is built from TRBV6-5 and TRBJ1-1, with a weak D call TRBD1 (5 bases). Trimming took off 7 bases at V and 2 bases at J, with 8 bases between the two ends. Germline V lookup: CDR1 MNHEY, CDR2 SVGAGI. This CDR3 has 12 amino acids. The CDR3 is CASKRGNTEAFF. In DNA form, the CDR3 reads TGTGCCAGCAAAAGGGGAAACACTGAAGCTTTCTTT.

J is TRBJ2-7 and V is TRBV6-1, with D maybe TRBD1 (6 bases). CDR3 length: 14 amino acids. CDR1 is MNHNS, CDR2 SASEGT, per germline. Between the trimmed V and J ends, which lost 3 bases and 1 base, there was a span of 10 bases. This CDR3 is CASSDGTLSYEQYF. DNA of the CDR3: TGTGCCAGCAGTGATGGGACATTATCCTACGAGCAGTACTTC.

The CDR3 reads CASGYRDYTDTQYF. The CDR3 DNA is TGTGCCAGCGGATACCGGGACTACACAGATACGCAGTATTTT. V and J are TRBV27 and TRBJ2-3, with 7 bases identical to TRBD2. Germline loops: CDR1 MNHEY, CDR2 SMNVEV (reference sequence). Trimming removed 8 bases from V and 2 bases from J; junction bases left unmatched: 7. This CDR3 contains 14 residues.

This chain connects TRBV29-1 to TRBJ2-4; TRBD2 aligns across 9 bases. With V trimmed by 4 bases and J by 3 bases, 7 bases remained unmatched. CDR3 length: 15 amino acids. Germline assignment: CDR1 SQVTM and CDR2 ANQGSEA. The CDR3 DNA is TGCAGCGTTGCGGCGGGAGGGCCGGTCAAAAACATTCAGTACTTC. This encodes CSVAAGGPVKNIQYF.

The rearrangement links TRBV7-9 to TRBJ2-7; 9 nucleotides line up with TRBD1. V was pared by 5 bases and J by 6 bases, with 11 bases of the junction left unmatched. Per the germline V gene, CDR1 is SEHNR and CDR2 is FQNEAQ (reference sequence). The CDR3 loop spans 15 amino acids. The CDR3 DNA is TGTGCCAGCAGCGACTACAGGGGGCAAACGCCCGAGCAGTACTTC. Protein product: CASSDYRGQTPEQYF.

This rearrangement joins TRBV1 to TRBJ2-5; TRBD2 is the table's D call and was not checked against the DNA. TRBV1 is a pseudogene. CDR3 length: 13 amino acids. CDR3 residues: CTSSQDYQETQYF. CDR3 DNA: TGCACCAGCAGCCAAGACTATCAAGAGACCCAGTACTTC.

The chain uses TRBV7-9 and TRBJ2-1; D might be TRBD2 (6 bases). Trimming pared 5 bases from V and 4 bases from J, leaving 15 bases between. The CDR3 sequence is 15 residues long. CDR1 and CDR2 (germline): SEHNR, FQNEAQ (reference sequence). CDR3 region: CASSTGGQGYNEQFF. For the CDR3, the DNA is TGTGCCAGCAGCACCGGAGGGCAGGGATACAATGAGCAGTTCTTC.

V usage is TRBV30 and J usage is TRBJ1-3, with TRBD1 identical over 7 bases. From germline, CDR1 is GTSNPN and CDR2 SVGIG (reference sequence). The CDR3 contains 17 residues. The junction had 14 bases not matched to a gene; V was cut back by 2 bases and J by 4 bases. The CDR3 loop is CAWSSYRGGLVGNTIYF. The CDR3 DNA is TGTGCCTGGAGTTCCTACAGGGGCGGTCTAGTCGGAAACACCATATATTTT. The whole variable domain, remainder taken from reference TRBV30 and TRBJ1-3, is SQTIHQWPATLVQPVGSPLSLECTVEGTSNPNLYWYRQAAGRGLQLLFYSVGIGQISSEVPQNLSASRPQDRQFILSSKKLLLSDSGFYLCAWSSYRGGLVGNTIYFGEGSWLTVV.

The chain joins TRBV5-6 to TRBJ1-1; 7 bases are shared with TRBD1. CDR1 is SGHDT and CDR2 is YYEEEE in the germline V gene. The CDR3 extends over 16 amino acids. J was trimmed by 3 bases and V by 4 bases; bases with no gene match: 12. CDR3 loop: CASSPLTGRSDTEAFF. The CDR3 nucleotides read TGTGCCAGCAGCCCACTGACAGGGAGGAGCGACACTGAAGCTTTCTTT.

The gene calls are TRBV2 and TRBJ1-4; 11 nucleotides agree with TRBD1. The length of the CDR3 is 16 residues. The V segment lost 5 bases and the J segment 5 bases; nucleotides outside the gene matches: 7. CDR1 and CDR2 (germline): SNHLY, FYNNEI. CDR3 DNA sequence: TGTGCCAGCAGTTTTAACCGGGACAGGGGGAATGAAAAACTGTTTTTT. It encodes CASSFNRDRGNEKLFF.

The chain uses TRBV11-2 and TRBJ2-1; D not resolved. CDR1 SGHAT and CDR2 FQNNGV come from the germline V gene. The V gene lost 2 bases and the J gene lost 5 bases, with 13 bases spanning the gap. There are 15 residues in the CDR3. DNA of the CDR3: TGTGCCAGCAGCTTAAGGCAGGCCTTAAACAATGAGCAGTTCTTC. Translation gives CASSLRQALNNEQFF.

The gene calls are TRBV10-1 and TRBJ1-1; tentative D call: TRBD1 (6 bases). CDR3 size: 17 residues. Looked up from germline, CDR1 is WNHNN and CDR2 is SYGVQD (reference sequence). Trimming pared 0 bases from V and 1 base from J, leaving 15 bases between. The CDR3, as DNA: TGCGCCAGCAGTGAGTCGAAGGCCGGGACACCGAACACTGAAGCTTTCTTT. Its translation: CASSESKAGTPNTEAFF.

This rearrangement joins TRBV7-7 to TRBJ2-2; the match to TRBD1 covers 9 bases. The CDR3 consists of 16 residues. Germline assignment: CDR1 SSHAT and CDR2 FNYEAQ (reference sequence). The ends lost 4 bases at V and 5 bases at J; junction bases unmatched: 8. Here the CDR3 reads CASSSRTGAGTGELFF. CDR3 DNA sequence: TGTGCCAGCAGCTCTCGGACAGGGGCAGGGACCGGGGAGCTGTTTTTT.

The rearrangement uses TRBV5-1 and TRBJ2-7; D might be TRBD2 (6 bases). CDR1 and CDR2 (germline): SGHRS, YFSETQ. The CDR3 sequence is 15 residues long. V shed 5 bases and J shed 0 bases, with 15 bases lying between them. CDR3: CASRTGLSPSYEQYF. The CDR3 region has the DNA TGCGCCAGCAGGACGGGACTTTCTCCCTCCTACGAGCAGTACTTC.

The chain is built from TRBV5-4 and TRBJ2-1; 13 bases are shared with TRBD2. J gave up 0 bases and V 4 bases, and 4 bases lay outside the gene matches. This CDR3 contains 17 residues. Per germline, CDR1 SGHNT and CDR2 YYREEE (reference sequence). CDR3 in amino acids: CASSPGLAGSSYNEQFF. The CDR3 DNA reads TGTGCCAGCAGCCCGGGACTAGCGGGAAGCTCCTACAATGAGCAGTTCTTC.

Comment on this clone: Other DNA sequences in this specimen translate into the identical CDR3. The CDR3 nucleotides are TGCGCCAGCAGCTTGCTCTCGGGATCCAATCAGCCCCAGCATTTT. Its translation: CASSLLSGSNQPQHF. This chain uses TRBV5-1 with TRBJ1-5, with D hard to call. This CDR3 is built from 15 residues. Germline loops: CDR1 SGHRS, CDR2 YFSETQ. The V and J ends lost 1 base and 3 bases respectively, with 11 bases between them. The full variable domain, its missing parts supplied by reference TRBV5-1 and TRBJ1-5, is KAGVTQTPRYLIKTRGQQVTLSCSPISGHRSVSWYQQTPGQGLQFLFEYFSETQRNKGNFPGRFSGRQFSNSRSEMNVSTLELGDSALYLCASSLLSGSNQPQHFGDGTRLSIL.